The sequence of this T cell receptor beta chain was determined in a study of blood T cell repertoires in COVID-19 (TCRdb year 2020). Some background on the complete study: Collaborator samples came from the United States, Italy and Spain and covered acute and convalescent phases of COVID-19. The repertoires were released in a freely available public database intended as a resource for research on the immune response to SARS-CoV-2. Subjects who had been exposed to COVID-19, were actively infected with it, or had recovered from it provided the deeply sampled blood TCRbeta repertoires that made up the dataset. The material from the prospective study consisted of cDNA or gDNA derived from T cells, B-cell-depleted T cells, or PBMCs. Where available, HLA class I and class II types were taken from metadata supplied by the sample provider and were not determined by assay-based typing. Samples came from the ongoing ImmuneRACE study (first 160 participants) plus 1,254 subjects from 6 global collaborators. The sample metadata nearly always contained a de-identified subject ID, COVID-19 status, age in years and sex.

Including the terminal cysteine and phenylalanine, the CDR3 comprises 15 residues. The read is trimmed to its CDR3 DNA, 45 bases read in frame from base 1. V loses 5 bases at its end and J loses 4 bases; junction bases beyond the gene matches: 8. CDR1 is given as SGHTA and CDR2 as FQGTGA, both from the germline V gene. TCRbeta CDR3 regions were amplified from genomic DNA by means of the immunoSEQ Assay, a bias-controlled multiplex PCR. The study's processing was this. Within the assay, amplification of reference gene primers was used to estimate how many nucleated cells each sample contained. To quantify the absolute abundance of each unique TCRbeta CDR3 rearrangement, sequence reads were collapsed and filtered. Productive Simpson clonality was computed per sample as the square root of Simpson's diversity index over productive rearrangements. TCRdb took this table from immuneACCESS and kept in-frame rearrangements with V and J called. Such tables lack part of the clones; where checked against another copy, unresolved V genes explain under half of the gap, and the rest is unexplained. The V and J calls and clone size were taken over from that table, and D and trimming were inferred from the DNA. The table for this sample lists about 300,000 clones; roughly 82% of them were counted only once. Around 1.5% of the sample is in the top ten clones.

In the case of this clone: The clone's antigen remains unknown. Base qualities are not at hand, and no much larger clone is one base apart.

Points the paper makes about the study in general: The quantity of clinical and demographic metadata differed by source and by participant and was supplied without curation.

Whole blood was collected in K2EDTA tubes by collaborating institutions according to the institutions' own protocols. Collaborator samples were shipped for TCRbeta analysis as frozen whole blood, isolated PBMCs, or DNA extracted from either sample type. The sequenced sample was peripheral blood. The clonotype was recovered from a woman between 45 and 60 years old with acute or convalescent COVID-19. The chain is made from TRBV7-3 and TRBJ2-3; a stretch of 8 junction bases matches TRBD1. CDR3 reads: CASSIRQGWSDTQYF. The DNA sequence follows: TGTGCCAGCAGCATCCGACAGGGGTGGTCAGATACGCAGTATTTT.